These 30 T cell receptor beta chains came from one sample sequenced in a study of blood T cell repertoires in COVID-19. Repertoires were generated with immunoSEQ multiplex PCR, while TCRdb's copy carries only in-frame clones and drops some. The table shows over 150,000 clones, with around 80% occurring only once. What was sequenced was peripheral blood. Receptors were obtained from a human donor in a cohort sampled during active COVID-19.

The J gene is TRBJ2-3, the V gene TRBV30; 10 nucleotides align to TRBD1. The CDR3 covers 10 residues. V shed 5 bases, J shed 12 bases, and the junction held 2 bases outside the gene matches. Looked up from germline, CDR1 is GTSNPN and CDR2 is SVGIG (reference sequence). The DNA for the CDR3 is TGTGCCTGGGGGGACAGGGGACAGTATTTT. Residues: CAWGDRGQYF. The whole variable domain, remainder taken from reference TRBV30 and TRBJ2-3, is SQTIHQWPATLVQPVGSPLSLECTVEGTSNPNLYWYRQAAGRGLQLLFYSVGIGQISSEVPQNLSASRPQDRQFILSSKKLLLSDSGFYLCAWGDRGQYFGPGTRLTVL.

V gene TRBV6-5 combines with J gene TRBJ1-2; 9 bases line up with TRBD1. Germline CDR1 is MNHEY and CDR2 is SVGAGI. Germline trimming cut 9 bases from V and 7 bases from J; bases unmatched to any gene: 9. The CDR3 runs 13 residues. The CDR3 region is CASNRDREGGYTF. The CDR3 DNA reads as TGTGCCAGTAACCGGGACAGGGAAGGTGGCTACACCTTC.

DNA of the CDR3: TGTGCCAGCAGTGAAGACTCAGGGGTGGTCACCGGGGAGCTGTTTTTT. Protein product: CASSEDSGVVTGELFF. The chain has TRBV6-1 and TRBJ2-2; the D gene is possibly TRBD1 (6 bases). Trimming removed 1 base at V and 4 bases at J, with 13 bases between. The CDR3 sequence is 16 residues long. The V gene's germline CDR1 is MNHNS and CDR2 SASEGT.

The chain joins TRBV6-5 to TRBJ2-1; 7 bases align to TRBD1. Germline V gives CDR1 MNHEY, CDR2 SVGAGI. J was trimmed by 10 bases and V by 6 bases; bases with no gene match: 9. The CDR3 contains 13 residues. CDR3 DNA: TGTGCCAGCAGCCGCCAAACAGGGGACGAGCAGTTCTTC. Encoded protein: CASSRQTGDEQFF.

The chain combines TRBV5-6 with TRBJ2-7; 10 nucleotides line up with TRBD2. The CDR3 is made up of 15 amino acids. Germline V gene sequence: CDR1 SGHDT, CDR2 YYEEEE. The V segment lost 8 bases and the J segment 4 bases; nucleotides outside the gene matches: 12. The CDR3 region is CASTSGLADLYEQYF. The CDR3 DNA follows: TGTGCCAGTACTTCCGGACTAGCGGACCTATACGAGCAGTACTTC.

This clone has a single count. J is TRBJ1-1 and V is TRBV13, with TRBD1 as a possible D gene (6 bases). The CDR3 is 14 amino acids. Germline V gene data show CDR1 as PRHDT and CDR2 as FYEKMQ (reference sequence). V shed 4 bases and J shed 7 bases, with 16 bases lying between them. CDR3 amino acids: CASSSIMATGEAFF. The CDR3 region has the DNA TGTGCCAGCAGCTCGATTATGGCGACAGGTGAAGCTTTCTTT.

The chain combines TRBV6-4 with TRBJ2-5; 8 bases line up with TRBD1. Per germline, CDR1 MRHNA and CDR2 SNTAGT. The CDR3 consists of 18 residues. The J segment lost 5 bases and the V segment lost 2 bases, leaving 16 bases of the junction unmatched. The CDR3, as DNA: TGTGCCAGCAGTGACGGGGCTTCCTCAGGGGGCGCAGGGGAGACCCAGTACTTC. This translates into CASSDGASSGGAGETQYF.

The count of this clone is one. The V call is TRBV5-6, the J call TRBJ2-7; tentative D call: TRBD2 (6 bases). Trimming shortened V by 4 bases and J by 6 bases, and 11 bases separated the two germline ends. CDR3 size: 12 residues. Germline V gives CDR1 SGHDT, CDR2 YYEEEE. CDR3 sequence (DNA): TGTGCCAGCAGCCCGGGGGTCGGCGAGCAGTACTTC. Amino acids: CASSPGVGEQYF. Full variable domain (missing parts from reference TRBV5-6 and TRBJ2-7): DAGVTQSPTHLIKTRGQQVTLRCSPKSGHDTVSWYQQALGQGPQFIFQYYEEEERQRGNFPDRFSGHQFPNYSSELNVNALLLGDSALYLCASSPGVGEQYFGPGTRLTVT.

V usage is TRBV5-1 and J usage is TRBJ1-2; 9 nucleotides match TRBD1. The CDR3 has 18 residues. Germline lookup yields CDR1 SGHRS and CDR2 YFSETQ. V was pared by 2 bases and J by 6 bases, with 17 bases of the junction left unmatched. The DNA for the CDR3 is TGCGCCAGCAGCTTCGGCCGGGACAGGGCTATCTCGGCTGATGGCTACACCTTC. Its protein is CASSFGRDRAISADGYTF. The entire variable domain, with the rest obtained from reference TRBV5-1 and TRBJ1-2, is as follows: KAGVTQTPRYLIKTRGQQVTLSCSPISGHRSVSWYQQTPGQGLQFLFEYFSETQRNKGNFPGRFSGRQFSNSRSEMNVSTLELGDSALYLCASSFGRDRAISADGYTFGSGTRLTVV.

The rearrangement uses TRBV14 and TRBJ2-7; 7 bases match TRBD1. The V gene's germline CDR1 is SGHDN and CDR2 FVKESK. The CDR3 has 15 residues. With 4 bases clipped from V and 4 bases from J, the junction kept 10 bases outside the gene matches. CDR3 nucleotide sequence: TGTGCCAGCAGCCGATCAAAGGACAGGAAATACGAGCAGTACTTC. This sequence encodes CASSRSKDRKYEQYF.

V gene TRBV5-6 combines with J gene TRBJ2-3; weak D call: TRBD2 (5 bases). Trimming took off 3 bases at V and 8 bases at J, with 13 bases between the two ends. This CDR3 region has 13 residues. CDR1 is SGHDT, CDR2 YYEEEE, per germline. CDR3 region: CASSSPLVGTQYF. CDR3 coding DNA: TGTGCCAGCAGCTCGCCACTAGTTGGTACGCAGTATTTT.

The chain links TRBV3-1 (or the pseudogene TRBV3-2) to TRBJ2-7, with a weak D call TRBD1 (6 bases). Germline-derived CDR1 and CDR2 are LGHDT and YNNKEL (reference sequence). The CDR3 extends over 11 amino acids. V lost 3 bases to trimming and J lost 7 bases, with 7 bases between them. CDR3 coding DNA: TGTGCCAGCAGCCAGAGGGGGGAGCAGTACTTC. It encodes CASSQRGEQYF.

This chain joins TRBV16 and TRBJ1-5; 8 positions match TRBD1. J gave up 6 bases and V 3 bases, and 7 bases lay outside the gene matches. The CDR3 runs 15 residues. Germline assignment: CDR1 KGHSY and CDR2 FQNENV. The CDR3 DNA follows: TGTGCCAGCAGCCATTTAGGACAGGGAGGTCAGCCCCAGCATTTT. Its protein product is CASSHLGQGGQPQHF.

The chain links TRBV6-5 to TRBJ1-6; D ambiguous. CDR1 is MNHEY, CDR2 SVGAGI, per germline. The CDR3 spans 13 residues. Trimming removed 11 bases at V and 8 bases at J, with 16 bases between. CDR3 loop: CAARRRTDSPLHF. For the CDR3, the DNA is TGTGCCGCGAGGAGGAGGACCGATTCACCCCTCCACTTT.

This rearrangement joins TRBV27 to TRBJ2-7, with TRBD1 matching over 10 bases. This CDR3 region has 14 residues. Germline CDR1 is MNHEY and CDR2 is SMNVEV (reference sequence). Trimming at V came to 6 bases and at J to 7 bases, leaving 9 bases not matched to a gene. The CDR3 DNA follows: TGTGCCAGCAGGCGCCGGGACAGGGGTGGAGAGCAGTACTTC. Protein product: CASRRRDRGGEQYF.

This chain uses TRBV5-8 with TRBJ1-1, with D possibly TRBD1 on 5 matching bases. The germline CDR1 and CDR2 sequences are SGHTS and YDEGEE. V was pared by 1 base and J by 1 base, with 14 bases between. The CDR3 covers 16 residues. The CDR3: CASSLRGQLGNTEAFF. CDR3 DNA: TGTGCCAGCAGCTTGAGGGGTCAGCTAGGGAACACTGAAGCTTTCTTT.

V and J are TRBV19 and TRBJ2-7; D perhaps matches TRBD2 (5 bases). The germline CDR1 and CDR2 sequences are LNHDA and SQIVND (reference sequence). There are 12 residues in the CDR3. The germline V and J ends were trimmed by 0 bases and 6 bases, with 6 bases remaining between them. CDR3 residues: CASSIDRGEQYF. The CDR3 DNA reads as TGTGCCAGTAGTATAGATCGGGGCGAGCAGTACTTC. The full variable domain, rest sourced from reference TRBV19 and TRBJ2-7, is DGGITQSPKYLFRKEGQNVTLSCEQNLNHDAMYWYRQDPGQGLRLIYYSQIVNDFQKGDIAEGYSVSREKKESFPLTVTSAQKNPTAFYLCASSIDRGEQYFGPGTRLTVT.

The chain combines TRBV7-2 with TRBJ2-7, with D possibly matching TRBD1 (5 bases). V shed 5 bases and J shed 4 bases, with 15 bases lying between them. CDR3 length: 14 residues. Looked up from germline, CDR1 is SGHTA and CDR2 is FQGNSA. The CDR3 reads CASSDWTNSYEQYF. CDR3 DNA sequence: TGTGCCAGCAGCGATTGGACAAACTCTTACGAGCAGTACTTC. The whole variable domain, filled in from reference TRBV7-2 and TRBJ2-7, reads GAGVSQSPSNKVTEKGKDVELRCDPISGHTALYWYRQSLGQGLEFLIYFQGNSAPDKSGLPSDRFSAERTGGSVSTLTIQRTQQEDSAVYLCASSDWTNSYEQYFGPGTRLTVT.

This chain uses TRBV7-9 with TRBJ1-1, with D unclear. Germline V gene sequence: CDR1 SEHNR, CDR2 FQNEAQ (reference sequence). This CDR3 contains 11 residues. Trimming took 5 bases from V and 7 from J, leaving 8 bases between them. This CDR3 reads CASSPQVEAFF. DNA for the CDR3: TGTGCCAGCAGCCCGCAGGTTGAAGCTTTCTTT.

This chain uses TRBV6-1 with TRBJ1-1; no clear D gene. The ends were cut back, 3 bases at V and 0 bases at J, with 5 bases in the middle. This CDR3 region has 13 residues. CDR1 MNHNS and CDR2 SASEGT come from the germline V gene. DNA of the CDR3: TGTGCCAGCAGTGACCAGATGAACACTGAAGCTTTCTTT. Protein sequence: CASSDQMNTEAFF.

The chain recombines TRBV3-1 (or the pseudogene TRBV3-2) with TRBJ2-3; TRBD1 matches 7 bases. This CDR3 has 13 residues. Germline-derived CDR1 and CDR2 are LGHDT and YNNKEL (reference sequence). With V trimmed by 2 bases and J by 6 bases, 2 bases remained unmatched. CDR3 in DNA: TGTGCCAGCAGCCAACAGGGGGACGATACGCAGTATTTT. Translation gives CASSQQGDDTQYF.

The chain uses TRBV7-9 and TRBJ2-5; D is uncertain. V lost 2 bases to trimming and J lost 7 bases, with 8 bases between them. This CDR3 spans 12 amino acids. CDR1 and CDR2 from the germline V gene are SEHNR and FQNEAQ (reference sequence). CDR3 amino acids: CASSLPSGTQYF. CDR3 in DNA: TGTGCCAGCAGCTTACCATCCGGGACCCAGTACTTC.

There are a few counts of this clone. The rearrangement uses TRBV20-1 and TRBJ2-2; 8 bases are a match to TRBD1. Trimming cost V 3 bases and J 4 bases; bases outside gene matches: 7. There are 15 residues in the CDR3. Germline V gives CDR1 DFQATT, CDR2 SNEGSKA (reference sequence). This CDR3 reads CSASSRTGLTGELFF. CDR3 nucleotide sequence: TGCAGTGCTAGTTCTCGGACAGGGCTCACCGGGGAGCTGTTTTTT.

The chain links TRBV29-1 to TRBJ2-5, with D tentatively TRBD1 (6 bases). Trimming took 4 bases from V and 5 from J, leaving 17 bases between them. The CDR3 contains 14 residues. Germline V lookup: CDR1 SQVTM, CDR2 ANQGSEA. Written as DNA, the CDR3 is TGCAGCGTTGTAAAGGAACAGGGTTGGGAGACCCAGTACTTC. Protein product: CSVVKEQGWETQYF.

This clone was seen a handful of times. V usage is TRBV5-6 and J usage is TRBJ1-1, with no clear D. This CDR3 comprises 15 residues. V was cut by 0 bases and J by 0 bases, with 9 bases left in between. Looked up from germline, CDR1 is SGHDT and CDR2 is YYEEEE. The CDR3 loop is CASSLDRVMNTEAFF. DNA of the CDR3: TGTGCCAGCAGCTTGGACAGAGTCATGAACACTGAAGCTTTCTTT.

The rearrangement links TRBV5-1 to TRBJ1-2; D gene uncertain. V lost 0 bases and J 2 bases, leaving 5 bases between the germline ends. The CDR3 runs to 13 residues. From germline, CDR1 is SGHRS and CDR2 YFSETQ. CDR3 sequence (DNA): TGCGCCAGCAGCTTGGCGCAGAACTATGGCTACACCTTC. Residues: CASSLAQNYGYTF.

The chain uses TRBV5-1 and TRBJ1-2; TRBD1 is a possible D gene (6 bases). This CDR3 is built from 18 residues. With 0 bases removed from V and 8 bases from J, the gap between germline ends came to 26 bases. In germline, CDR1 is SGHRS, CDR2 YFSETQ. CDR3 coding DNA: TGCGCCAGCAGCTTGGCGGGGTCTTTGGGGGCGCGGGCCGGAGGCTACACCTTC. This codes for CASSLAGSLGARAGGYTF. Variable domain in full (rest from reference TRBV5-1 and TRBJ1-2): KAGVTQTPRYLIKTRGQQVTLSCSPISGHRSVSWYQQTPGQGLQFLFEYFSETQRNKGNFPGRFSGRQFSNSRSEMNVSTLELGDSALYLCASSLAGSLGARAGGYTFGSGTRLTVV.

In this sample, this clone turned up once. The J gene is TRBJ2-7, the V gene TRBV3-1 (or the pseudogene TRBV3-2), with D possibly being TRBD2 (5 bases). The V gene lost 1 base and the J gene lost 4 bases, with 14 bases spanning the gap. CDR3 length equals 15 residues. CDR1 and CDR2 from the germline V gene are LGHDT and YNNKEL (reference sequence). CDR3 coding DNA: TGTGCCAGCAGCCAAGCCCTTAAGAGGGTGTACGAGCAGTACTTC. This gives the protein CASSQALKRVYEQYF.

The V gene is TRBV7-9, the J gene TRBJ2-1; 11 bases are shared with TRBD2. Germline lookup yields CDR1 SEHNR and CDR2 FQNEAQ (reference sequence). Trimming cost V 5 bases and J 4 bases; bases outside gene matches: 4. The CDR3 spans 15 residues. CDR3 sequence reads: CASSDRLAGYNEQFF. CDR3 DNA sequence: TGTGCCAGCAGCGATAGACTAGCGGGATACAATGAGCAGTTCTTC.

This chain connects TRBV18 to TRBJ1-2; 9 positions agree with TRBD1. V lost 3 bases, J lost 2 bases, and 1 base stayed unmatched. CDR1 KGHSH and CDR2 LQKENI come from the germline V gene. The CDR3 totals 14 residues. Here the CDR3 reads CASSPGQGNYGYTF. The DNA of the CDR3 is TGTGCCAGCTCACCGGGACAGGGAAACTATGGCTACACCTTC.